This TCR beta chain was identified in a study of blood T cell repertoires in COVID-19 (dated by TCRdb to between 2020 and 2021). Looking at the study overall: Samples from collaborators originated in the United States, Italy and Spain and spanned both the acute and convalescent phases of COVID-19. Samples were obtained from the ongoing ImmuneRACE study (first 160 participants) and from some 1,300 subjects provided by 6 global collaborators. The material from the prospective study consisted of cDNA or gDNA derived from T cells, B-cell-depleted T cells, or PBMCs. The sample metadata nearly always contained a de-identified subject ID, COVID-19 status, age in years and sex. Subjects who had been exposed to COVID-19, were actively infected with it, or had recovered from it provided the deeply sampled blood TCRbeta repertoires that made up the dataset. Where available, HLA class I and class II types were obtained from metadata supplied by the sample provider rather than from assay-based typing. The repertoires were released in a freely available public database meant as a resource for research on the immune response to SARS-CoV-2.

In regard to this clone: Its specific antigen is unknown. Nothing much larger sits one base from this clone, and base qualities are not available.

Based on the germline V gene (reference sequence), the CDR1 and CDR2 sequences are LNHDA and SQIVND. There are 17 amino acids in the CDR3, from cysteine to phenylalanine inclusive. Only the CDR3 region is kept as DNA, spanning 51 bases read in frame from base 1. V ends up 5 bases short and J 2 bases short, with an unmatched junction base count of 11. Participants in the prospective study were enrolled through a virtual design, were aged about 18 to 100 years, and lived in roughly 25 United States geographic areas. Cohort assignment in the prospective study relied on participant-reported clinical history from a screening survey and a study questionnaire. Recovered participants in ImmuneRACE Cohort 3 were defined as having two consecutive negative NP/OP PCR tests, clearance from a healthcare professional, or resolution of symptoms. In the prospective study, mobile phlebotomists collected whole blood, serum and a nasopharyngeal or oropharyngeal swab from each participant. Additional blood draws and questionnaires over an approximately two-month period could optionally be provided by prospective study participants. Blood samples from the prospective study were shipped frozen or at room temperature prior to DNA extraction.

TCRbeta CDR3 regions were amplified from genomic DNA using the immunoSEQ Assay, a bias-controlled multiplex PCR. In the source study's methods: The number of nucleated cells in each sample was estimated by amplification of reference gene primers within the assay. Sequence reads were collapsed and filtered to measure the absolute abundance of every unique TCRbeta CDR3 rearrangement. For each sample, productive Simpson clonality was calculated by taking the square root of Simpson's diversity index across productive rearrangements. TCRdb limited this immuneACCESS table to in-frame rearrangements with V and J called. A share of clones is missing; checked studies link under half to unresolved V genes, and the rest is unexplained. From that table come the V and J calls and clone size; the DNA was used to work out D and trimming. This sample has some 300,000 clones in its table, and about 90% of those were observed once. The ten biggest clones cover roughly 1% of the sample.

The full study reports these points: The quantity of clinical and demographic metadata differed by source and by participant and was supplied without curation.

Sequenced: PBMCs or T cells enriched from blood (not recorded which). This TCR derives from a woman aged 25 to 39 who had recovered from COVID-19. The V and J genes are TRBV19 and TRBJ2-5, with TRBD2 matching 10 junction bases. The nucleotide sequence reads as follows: TGTGCCAGTAGTTCGACATCACTAGCGGGGAGACAAGAGACCCAGTACTTC. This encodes CASSSTSLAGRQETQYF. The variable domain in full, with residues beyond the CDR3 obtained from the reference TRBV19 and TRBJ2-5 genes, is DGGITQSPKYLFRKEGQNVTLSCEQNLNHDAMYWYRQDPGQGLRLIYYSQIVNDFQKGDIAEGYSVSREKKESFPLTVTSAQKNPTAFYLCASSSTSLAGRQETQYFGPGTRLLVL.